This T cell receptor beta chain derives from a study of T cells in Graves' hyperthyroidism and ophthalmopathy. Study overall: Sampling of peripheral blood happened at initial diagnosis, prior to any treatment.

This clonotype was recorded many times. Its antigen is unidentified. Overall study findings and caveats: Most thyroid-expanded clonotypes above 0.001 were also found in blood.

Authors of the study amplified TCR beta CDR3 regions from RNA transcripts. A first-round RT-PCR of the TCR CDR3 used the HTBI primer set. Via MiXCR, TCRdb re-called the multiplex PCR reads, giving one row per CDR3 protein. Of roughly 700,000 distinct CDR3 sequences listed, 15% to 20% are singletons. These patients, aged 18 to 65, had recently diagnosed hyperthyroidism lasting under 2 months. Germline V gene lookup returns CDR1 MNHEY and CDR2 SMNVEV (reference sequence). The CDR3 contains 18 residues. Unmatched junction bases numbered 17, after V lost 2 bases and J lost 9 bases. The source material was blood. The receptor was derived from a man in his fifties or sixties with Graves' hyperthyroidism. V is TRBV27 and J is TRBJ2-1, with 9 bases aligning to TRBD2. The CDR3 here is CASSLVSAGGPLRSEQFF. The CDR3 bases are TGTGCCAGCAGTTTAGTTTCCGCGGGAGGGCCCTTGAGGAGTGAGCAGTTCTTC.